This T cell receptor (beta chain) is drawn from a study of identical twins. There are a few counts of this clonotype. Germline V gene data show CDR1 as MNHEY and CDR2 as SVGAGI. The CDR3 is 13 residues long. Between the trimmed V and J ends, which lost 4 bases and 4 bases, there was a span of 11 bases. TCRdb re-called the 5' RACE reads through MiXCR, storing one row per CDR3 protein. This repertoire shows 200,000 to 250,000 distinct CDR3 sequences, about 7% found once; its top ten account for under 4%. The sample also formed part of further work on yellow fever vaccine responses in identical twins.

Sequenced sample: memory (CD45RO+) T cells sorted from blood. The rearrangement uses TRBV6-5 and TRBJ2-7; D perhaps matches TRBD2 (5 bases). This TCR derives from a woman between 18 and 29 years old in good health. The CDR3 loop reads CASSFLLGYEQYF. The CDR3 region has the DNA TGTGCCAGCAGTTTCCTACTAGGTTACGAGCAGTACTTC.